This TCR beta chain was documented in a study of shared clonotypes between healthy human individuals (dated by TCRdb to the early 2020s). As for the study more broadly: A couple of women and a few men aged 18 to 49 years were included in the cohort. Blood TCR repertoires of five healthy adults were deeply sequenced to estimate repertoire size and the extent of clonotype sharing between individuals. Libraries were prepared and TCR repertoires were sequenced by different laboratories using diverse techniques, in order to increase sequencing depth and limit assay-specific biases. For each donor, three plates each were used for CD4 naive and CD4 memory, two plates were used for CD8 naive, and one plate was used for CD8 memory. Leukapheresis yielded between about 0.85 and 9 billion PBMCs per donor.

Note on this clone: Its binding antigen is unknown. The record has no base qualities; no much larger clone is one base away.

What the authors observed across the whole study: Estimated clonotype richness was generally larger for naive than for memory subsets. Incomplete sequencing was indicated by rarefaction of sorted-subset datasets, despite the large sequencing depth. Compared with non-shared clonotypes, clonotypes shared by all four sorted-subset donors had higher generation probabilities. Across several donors, roughly 5.4% of naive CD4, around 3.3% of naive CD8, 2% to 2.5% of memory CD4, and around 0.4% of memory CD8 clonotypes were shared. Sampling was limited to blood, and TCR repertoires in tissue likely differ from TCR repertoires in blood. The genetic and exposure-history diversity represented was limited by the small number of donors. Pairwise subsampling indicated that sequencing depth was expected to affect the degree of clonotype sharing among donors.

Using the deep immunoSEQ assay, TCR CDR3 regions were amplified from genomic DNA by multiplex PCR. Genomic DNA extracted from each cell subset was distributed evenly over all wells of several immunoSEQ 96-well plates, and each plate served as one replicate. For sorted subsets, each replicate PCR was loaded with about 200 ng genomic DNA, equivalent to some 27,000 T cell genomes. Purified libraries were measured with a Qubit 3.0 fluorometer, size-checked on a Bioanalyzer 2100, and measured again with the KAPA Library Quantification kit. Every immunoSEQ 96-well plate was sequenced on a separate single-read 150-cycle Illumina NextSeq 550 flow cell. Regarding the original processing steps: The immunoSEQ output contained only junctional sequences without quality scores, so filtering could not match that applied to full-length reads. Sequences were annotated with PyIR, a Python wrapper for IgBLAST v1.9, using IMGT germline references to assign V/J genes and CDR3. Reads were removed for weak V/J assignments (E-value above 1e-6), missing CDR3, stop codons, out-of-frame junctions, or ambiguous translated residues. V3J clonotypes were defined as sequences sharing an identical inferred V gene, J gene, and CDR3 amino acid sequence. To compute the percentage overlap between repertoires, the number of shared unique clonotypes was divided by the size of the smaller repertoire. Three approaches were used to assess repertoire richness: RTK rarefaction, the Chao1 estimator, and Recon v2.1 estimates of unobserved clonotypes. For all TCRbeta clonotypes obtained by the gDNA method from a few donors, generation probabilities were computed with OLGA. Not all clones reach the TCRdb copy of this immuneACCESS table, which keeps in-frame sequences only. Checked studies attribute under half of the gap to unresolved V genes and leave the rest unexplained. V and J calls and clone size are those listed in that table; D and trimming were worked out from the DNA. The table for this sample lists under 2.5 million clones; around 90% of them were counted only once. 0.37% of the sample comes from the top ten.

Healthy HIV-negative adults with no recently reported acute infections or vaccinations were included as donors. All donors were Caucasian adults living in Nashville, Tennessee, USA. CD4+ T cells were enriched by magnetic negative selection, after which naive cells were positively selected on CD45RA and the negative fraction was taken as the memory subset. After blood collection by leukapheresis, PBMCs were isolated using Ficoll-Histopaque density gradient centrifugation and then cryopreserved in the vapor phase of liquid nitrogen. Analytical flow cytometry was used to check the purity and quantity of each magnetically sorted T cell population. Each sorted fraction had its genomic DNA isolated and then quantified by UV absorbance on a Nanodrop 2000c. V and J are truncated by 5 bases and 7 bases respectively, leaving an intervening sequence of 17 bases. The CDR1 and CDR2 encoded by the germline V gene are MDHEN and SYDVKM. Taken from cysteine to phenylalanine, the CDR3 has 14 residues. Only the CDR3 part of the read is kept: 42 bases, read in frame from the first base.

The chain couples TRBV28 to TRBJ1-2, with no confident D gene call. This clonotype was obtained from a man aged 18 to 29 in good health. Some clones in this sample may be carry-over from other donors' samples. Sequencing was carried out using naive CD4+ T cells from PBMCs. According to the study, the label for this sample's cell subset or site signals: CD45RA+ positively selected. CDR3 sequence: CASSHKTRPRGYTF. The bases read TGTGCCAGCAGTCACAAGACCAGGCCGCGTGGCTACACCTTC.